The clone carrying this T cell receptor (beta chain) was detected many times. The use of genomic DNA as template underpinned the TCR beta VDJ and CDR3 profiling. TCRdb fed the reads into MiXCR, producing one record per CDR3 protein. The sample lists about 170,000 distinct CDR3 sequences, 45% to 55% occurring once. These data belong to a study of CD8+CD57+ T cells in acquired aplastic anemia. By flow cytometry, patients selected for sequencing had shown an expansion of CD8+CD57+ cells. The CDR3 sequence is 15 residues long. The V segment lost 1 base and the J segment 2 bases; nucleotides outside the gene matches: 3. Germline values: CDR1 ENHRY, CDR2 SYGVKD.

Material for sequencing was sorted CD4+, CD8+, or CD8+CD57+ T cells (not recorded which) from PBMCs. This chain connects TRBV10-3 to TRBJ2-5; 8 nucleotides match TRBD2. The clonotype was recovered from a human donor with aplastic anemia. CDR3 loop: CAISELSGGQETQYF. The CDR3 DNA reads as TGTGCCATCAGTGAGTTGAGCGGGGGACAAGAGACCCAGTACTTC.